Listed below are T cell receptor beta chains from one sample, sequenced in a study of CD8 T cells in Susac syndrome. MiXCR, run by TCRdb on the immunoSEQ multiplex PCR reads, gives a single entry per CDR3 protein. Of 100,000 to 150,000 distinct CDR3 sequences listed, around 96% were seen once; the top ten hold 0.21%. Sequenced sample: CD8+ T cells from PBMCs. The receptors derive from a human donor with Susac syndrome. Both conserved end residues are part of each CDR3. The order of the fields is clone size, V gene, D gene, J gene, CDR3 DNA, CDR3 protein. The D gene is left open where the match is weak. A clone size is listed for some rows: how often the clone was seen (once, few, many), or a class if it is expanded.

clone size: NA; V gene: TRBV5-4; D gene: NA; J gene: TRBJ1-2; CDR3 DNA: TGTGCCAGCAGGGAACAGGGCTACTATGGCTACACCTTC; CDR3 protein: CASREQGYYGYTF
clone size: NA; V gene: TRBV30; D gene: NA; J gene: TRBJ2-7; CDR3 DNA: TGTGCCTGGAGCCCAGGGGCGGGTCTCTACGAGCAGTACTTC; CDR3 protein: CAWSPGAGLYEQYF
clone size: NA; V gene: TRBV14; D gene: NA; J gene: TRBJ2-5; CDR3 DNA: TGTGCCAGCAGCCAAAACTACAACGGAGAGACCCAGTACTTC; CDR3 protein: CASSQNYNGETQYF
clone size: NA; V gene: TRBV27; D gene: NA; J gene: TRBJ2-1; CDR3 DNA: TGTGCCAGCAGTTTAACCCAAGGTGAGCAGTTCTTC; CDR3 protein: CASSLTQGEQFF
clone size: NA; V gene: TRBV13; D gene: TRBD1; J gene: TRBJ1-2; CDR3 DNA: TGTGCCAGCAGCGCGATCGGACAGGGGGATGGCTACACCTTC; CDR3 protein: CASSAIGQGDGYTF
clone size: NA; V gene: TRBV12-3/TRBV12-4; D gene: TRBD2; J gene: TRBJ2-1; CDR3 DNA: TGTGCCAGCAGTCCCGGGGGGGCGATCAATGAGCAGTTCTTC; CDR3 protein: CASSPGGAINEQFF
clone size: NA; V gene: TRBV7-9; D gene: NA; J gene: TRBJ2-5; CDR3 DNA: TGTGCCAGCAGCCCGGCCGCGGCCGAGACCCAGTACTTC; CDR3 protein: CASSPAAAETQYF
clone size: NA; V gene: TRBV20-1; D gene: NA; J gene: TRBJ1-6; CDR3 DNA: TGCAGTGCTAGTTTAGGCCAGTCCCATAATTCACCCCTCCACTTT; CDR3 protein: CSASLGQSHNSPLHF
clone size: NA; V gene: TRBV4-1; D gene: TRBD2; J gene: TRBJ2-1; CDR3 DNA: TGCGCCAGCAGCCAAGGGCCTAGCGGTCCAATCCGGTTCTTC; CDR3 protein: CASSQGPSGPIRFF
clone size: NA; V gene: TRBV20-1; D gene: NA; J gene: TRBJ2-1; CDR3 DNA: TGCAGTGCTAGAGATCCGGAGCAGCTAGGCGATGAGCAGTTCTTC; CDR3 protein: CSARDPEQLGDEQFF
clone size: NA; V gene: TRBV4-2; D gene: TRBD2; J gene: TRBJ2-1; CDR3 DNA: TGTGCCAGCAGCCAAGATCGGACTAGTGGTCCTGAGCAGTTCTTC; CDR3 protein: CASSQDRTSGPEQFF
clone size: NA; V gene: TRBV6-1; D gene: NA; J gene: TRBJ2-2; CDR3 DNA: TGTGCCAGCAGTGAAGATGAAGACGGGCCGGGGGAGCTGTTTTTT; CDR3 protein: CASSEDEDGPGELFF
clone size: once; V gene: TRBV2; D gene: TRBD2; J gene: TRBJ2-3; CDR3 DNA: TGTGCCAGCAGTGCCAATGTTTTGGGGCGGGGGGGCACAGATACGCAGTATTTT; CDR3 protein: CASSANVLGRGGTDTQYF
clone size: NA; V gene: TRBV6-1; D gene: NA; J gene: TRBJ2-4; CDR3 DNA: TGTGCCAGCAGACCGAACGGAGGCCTCGGGGCCAAAAACATTCAGTACTTC; CDR3 protein: CASRPNGGLGAKNIQYF
clone size: NA; V gene: TRBV2; D gene: TRBD1; J gene: TRBJ2-7; CDR3 DNA: TGTGCCAGCAGTCGCCCGGGACAGGATGACGAGCAGTACTTC; CDR3 protein: CASSRPGQDDEQYF
clone size: NA; V gene: TRBV9; D gene: TRBD1; J gene: TRBJ2-3; CDR3 DNA: TGTGCCAGCAGCGTAAAGGGGGCTGGGGATACGCAGTATTTT; CDR3 protein: CASSVKGAGDTQYF
clone size: NA; V gene: TRBV11-2; D gene: TRBD2; J gene: TRBJ2-1; CDR3 DNA: TGTGCCAGCAGCCTTCTAGCGGGAAGGGAGCAGTTCTTC; CDR3 protein: CASSLLAGREQFF
clone size: NA; V gene: TRBV5-4; D gene: TRBD2; J gene: TRBJ2-3; CDR3 DNA: TGTGCCAGCAGCTTTAAACTAGCGGGAGGGATAGATACGCAGTATTTT; CDR3 protein: CASSFKLAGGIDTQYF
clone size: NA; V gene: TRBV29-1; D gene: TRBD1; J gene: TRBJ2-7; CDR3 DNA: TGCAGCGTCTACGGACAGGGGGGAAGCGGGGAGCAGTACTTC; CDR3 protein: CSVYGQGGSGEQYF
clone size: NA; V gene: TRBV29-1; D gene: NA; J gene: TRBJ2-1; CDR3 DNA: TGCAGCGTTGACAGGTACGGGTTCAATGAGCAGTTCTTC; CDR3 protein: CSVDRYGFNEQFF
clone size: NA; V gene: TRBV9; D gene: NA; J gene: TRBJ2-2; CDR3 DNA: TGTGCCAGCAGCGAATCCGGGGAGCTGTTTTTT; CDR3 protein: CASSESGELFF
clone size: NA; V gene: TRBV6-1; D gene: TRBD1; J gene: TRBJ1-5; CDR3 DNA: TGTGCCAGCAGTGAAACAGGGACAGGCCTTAGCAATCAGCCCCAGCATTTT; CDR3 protein: CASSETGTGLSNQPQHF
clone size: NA; V gene: TRBV5-6; D gene: TRBD1; J gene: TRBJ2-7; CDR3 DNA: TGTGCCAGCAGCTTCGGGACAGGGCACTACGAGCAGTACTTC; CDR3 protein: CASSFGTGHYEQYF
clone size: NA; V gene: TRBV4-1; D gene: TRBD2; J gene: TRBJ2-1; CDR3 DNA: TGCGCCAGCAGCCAAGATCGGACTAGCATGAATGAGCAGTTCTTC; CDR3 protein: CASSQDRTSMNEQFF
clone size: few; V gene: TRBV7-3; D gene: NA; J gene: TRBJ2-1; CDR3 DNA: TGTGCCAGCAGCTTGGAGGGAGCTGGGAATGAGCAGTTCTTC; CDR3 protein: CASSLEGAGNEQFF
clone size: NA; V gene: TRBV29-1; D gene: TRBD1; J gene: TRBJ1-2; CDR3 DNA: TGCAGCGGTTGGACAGGACCAGGCTACACCTTC; CDR3 protein: CSGWTGPGYTF
clone size: NA; V gene: TRBV19; D gene: TRBD1; J gene: TRBJ2-7; CDR3 DNA: TGTGCCAGTAGTACACAGGGGAGCTCCTACGAGCAGTACTTC; CDR3 protein: CASSTQGSSYEQYF
clone size: NA; V gene: TRBV6-6; D gene: NA; J gene: TRBJ1-2; CDR3 DNA: TGTGCCAGCAGTTACTCGATCTACAGGGCGGACTATGGCTACACCTTC; CDR3 protein: CASSYSIYRADYGYTF
clone size: NA; V gene: TRBV29-1; D gene: TRBD1; J gene: TRBJ1-2; CDR3 DNA: TGCAGCGTTGAGACAGGGGATGCCCACTATGGCTACACCTTC; CDR3 protein: CSVETGDAHYGYTF
clone size: NA; V gene: TRBV6-2/TRBV6-3; D gene: NA; J gene: TRBJ1-5; CDR3 DNA: TGTGCCAGCAGTTACCCCGAGCCCCCCCAGCATTTT; CDR3 protein: CASSYPEPPQHF
clone size: NA; V gene: TRBV9; D gene: TRBD2; J gene: TRBJ2-7; CDR3 DNA: TGTGCCAGCAGCCCCGGGACTAGCGGGGACGAGCAGTACTTC; CDR3 protein: CASSPGTSGDEQYF
clone size: once; V gene: TRBV6-4; D gene: NA; J gene: TRBJ1-1; CDR3 DNA: TGTGCCAGCAGTGGACGGGACCGAAGAACTGAAGCTTTCTTT; CDR3 protein: CASSGRDRRTEAFF
clone size: NA; V gene: TRBV11-2; D gene: TRBD2; J gene: TRBJ2-5; CDR3 DNA: TGTGCCAGCAGCCCAGCGGGGGGCCGAGAGACCCAGTACTTC; CDR3 protein: CASSPAGGRETQYF
clone size: NA; V gene: TRBV20-1; D gene: NA; J gene: TRBJ2-1; CDR3 DNA: TGCAGTGCAACCGATAGCGGACAGGATCACAATGAGCAGTTCTTC; CDR3 protein: CSATDSGQDHNEQFF
clone size: NA; V gene: TRBV6-5; D gene: TRBD1; J gene: TRBJ2-5; CDR3 DNA: TGTGCCAGCAGTTATACGGGACAGGGGTGGTCGGAGACCCAGTACTTC; CDR3 protein: CASSYTGQGWSETQYF
clone size: NA; V gene: TRBV23-1; D gene: TRBD1; J gene: TRBJ2-7; CDR3 DNA: TGCGCCAGCAGTCAACAAGCCGGACAGGGTGAGGCCGAGCAGTACTTC; CDR3 protein: CASSQQAGQGEAEQYF
clone size: NA; V gene: TRBV7-8; D gene: NA; J gene: TRBJ2-6; CDR3 DNA: TGTGCCAGCAGCCCCGGGACGGTGGCGTCTGGGGCCAACGTCCTGACTTTC; CDR3 protein: CASSPGTVASGANVLTF
clone size: NA; V gene: TRBV5-1; D gene: NA; J gene: TRBJ1-2; CDR3 DNA: TGCGCCAGCAGCTTTACTACAGGGTCTCGGTATGGCTACACCTTC; CDR3 protein: CASSFTTGSRYGYTF
clone size: NA; V gene: TRBV19; D gene: NA; J gene: TRBJ2-2; CDR3 DNA: TGTGCCAGTATGCCGGGCCTAAACACCGGGGAGCTGTTTTTT; CDR3 protein: CASMPGLNTGELFF